The clone carrying this T cell receptor (beta chain) appeared a few times. Its specificity is not known. This entry belongs to a study of beta chain features in type 1 diabetes. Findings of the study overall: Within each of all four CD4+ subsets, Type 1 diabetes patients had TCRB CDR3s that were moderately but significantly shorter.

The germline V and J ends were trimmed by 6 bases and 3 bases, with 14 bases remaining between them. This CDR3 is built from 14 residues. Germline V gene lookup returns CDR1 MGHDK and CDR2 SYGVNS. The entirety of the isolated RNA underwent reverse transcription, so expressed TCRB transcripts were sequenced. Sequenced by immunoSEQ multiplex PCR; TCRdb stores in-frame clones only, minus some. The data contain under 300,000 clones, around 7.8% of them singletons. J is TRBJ1-1 and V is TRBV25-1; no definite D call. This clonotype was obtained from a woman under 30 in good health. Sequencing was carried out using central memory CD4+ T cells from blood. CDR3 residues: CASSLIRVDTEAFF. CDR3 nucleotide sequence: TGTGCCAGCAGCTTGATTAGGGTGGACACTGAAGCTTTCTTT.